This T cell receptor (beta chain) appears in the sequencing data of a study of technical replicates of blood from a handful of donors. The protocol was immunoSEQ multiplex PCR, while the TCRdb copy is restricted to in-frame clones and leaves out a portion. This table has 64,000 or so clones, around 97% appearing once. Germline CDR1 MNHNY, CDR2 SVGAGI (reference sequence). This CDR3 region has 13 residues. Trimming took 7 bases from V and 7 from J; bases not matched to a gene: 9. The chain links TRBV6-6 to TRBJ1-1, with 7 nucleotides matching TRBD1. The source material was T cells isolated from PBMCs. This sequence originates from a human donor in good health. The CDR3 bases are TGTGCCAGCAAAGGGACAGCAACCTATGAAGCTTTCTTT. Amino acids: CASKGTATYEAFF.